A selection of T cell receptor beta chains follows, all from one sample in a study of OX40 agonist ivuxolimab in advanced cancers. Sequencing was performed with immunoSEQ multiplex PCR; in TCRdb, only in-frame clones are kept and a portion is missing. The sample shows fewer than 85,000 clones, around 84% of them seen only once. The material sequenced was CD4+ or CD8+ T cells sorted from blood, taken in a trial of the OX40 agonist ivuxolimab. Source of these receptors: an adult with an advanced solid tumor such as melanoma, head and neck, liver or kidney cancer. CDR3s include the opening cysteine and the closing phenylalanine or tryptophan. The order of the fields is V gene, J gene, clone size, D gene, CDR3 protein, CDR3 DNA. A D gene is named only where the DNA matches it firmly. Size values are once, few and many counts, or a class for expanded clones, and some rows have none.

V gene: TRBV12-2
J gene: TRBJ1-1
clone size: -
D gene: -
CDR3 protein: CASRLLRTGPSSKNTEAFF
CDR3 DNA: TGTGCAAGTCGCTTACTCCGGACAGGACCATCCTCTAAGAACACTGAAGCTTTCTTT

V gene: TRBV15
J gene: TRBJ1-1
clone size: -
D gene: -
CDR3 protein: CATSRDWKNTEAFF
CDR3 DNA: TGTGCCACCAGCAGAGATTGGAAGAACACTGAAGCTTTCTTT

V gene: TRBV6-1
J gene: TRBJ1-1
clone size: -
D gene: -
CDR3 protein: CASIRGSYTEAFF
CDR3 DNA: TGTGCCAGCATAAGAGGCAGCTACACTGAAGCTTTCTTT

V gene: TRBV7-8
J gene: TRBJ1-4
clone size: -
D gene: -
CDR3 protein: CASSPQRRGLERVGEKLFF
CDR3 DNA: TGTGCCAGCAGCCCCCAAAGACGGGGATTGGAGCGGGTTGGTGAAAAACTGTTTTTT

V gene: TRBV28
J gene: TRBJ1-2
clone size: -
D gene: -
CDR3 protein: CASSSLGPDYGYTF
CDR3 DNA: TGTGCCAGCAGTTCCCTAGGGCCCGACTATGGCTACACCTTC

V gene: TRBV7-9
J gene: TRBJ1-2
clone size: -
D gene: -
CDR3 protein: CASSWGTGGYTF
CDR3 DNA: TGTGCCAGCAGCTGGGGGACCGGGGGCTACACCTTC

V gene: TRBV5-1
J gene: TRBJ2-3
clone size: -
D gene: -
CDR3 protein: CASSLGSDTQYF
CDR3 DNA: TGCGCCAGCAGCTTGGGTTCAGATACGCAGTATTTT

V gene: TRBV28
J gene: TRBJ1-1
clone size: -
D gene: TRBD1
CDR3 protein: CASSAGTENTEAFF
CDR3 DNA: TGTGCCAGCAGTGCCGGGACAGAGAACACTGAAGCTTTCTTT

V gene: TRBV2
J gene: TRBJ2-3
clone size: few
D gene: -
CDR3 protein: CASSDPQGGGTDTQYF
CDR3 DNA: TGTGCCAGCAGTGACCCCCAGGGTGGTGGCACAGATACGCAGTATTTT

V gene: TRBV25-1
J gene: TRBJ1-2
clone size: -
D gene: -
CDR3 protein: CASSELGHTPANYGYTF
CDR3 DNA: TGTGCCAGCAGTGAGTTGGGACACACACCAGCTAACTATGGCTACACCTTC

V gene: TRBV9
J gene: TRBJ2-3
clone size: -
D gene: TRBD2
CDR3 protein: CASSRGLAGLTSTDTQYF
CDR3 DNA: TGTGCCAGCAGCCGAGGACTAGCGGGGCTAACTAGCACAGATACGCAGTATTTT

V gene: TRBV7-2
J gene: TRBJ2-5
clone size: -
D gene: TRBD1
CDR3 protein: CASRPGQEAETQYF
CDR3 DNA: TGTGCCAGCAGACCAGGACAGGAGGCAGAGACCCAGTACTTC

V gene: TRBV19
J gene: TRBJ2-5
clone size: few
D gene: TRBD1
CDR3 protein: CASSGRDRGYQETQYF
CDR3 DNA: TGTGCCAGTAGTGGCCGGGACAGGGGGTATCAAGAGACCCAGTACTTC

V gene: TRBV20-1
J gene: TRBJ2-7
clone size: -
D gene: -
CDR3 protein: CSARLGYEQYF
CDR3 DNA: TGCAGTGCTAGGCTAGGGTACGAGCAGTACTTC

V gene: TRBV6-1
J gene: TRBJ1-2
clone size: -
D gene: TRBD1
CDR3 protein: CASSERDSLNYGYTF
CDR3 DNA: TGTGCCAGCAGTGAACGGGACAGTCTTAACTATGGCTACACCTTC

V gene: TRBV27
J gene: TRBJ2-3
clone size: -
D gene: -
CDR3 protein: CASRTQKDTQYF
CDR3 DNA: TGTGCCAGCAGGACTCAGAAGGATACGCAGTATTTT

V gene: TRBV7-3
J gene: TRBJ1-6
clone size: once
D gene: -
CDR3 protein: CASSSGTGYNSPLHF
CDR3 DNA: TGTGCCAGCAGCTCCGGAACAGGGTATAATTCACCCCTCCACTTT

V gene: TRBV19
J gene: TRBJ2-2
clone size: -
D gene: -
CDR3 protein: CASSPGTANTGELFF
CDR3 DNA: TGTGCCAGTAGTCCCGGGACTGCGAACACCGGGGAGCTGTTTTTT

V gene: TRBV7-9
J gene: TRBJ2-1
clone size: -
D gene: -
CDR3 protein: CASSLLGSSYNEQFF
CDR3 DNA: TGTGCCAGCAGCTTATTAGGTAGCTCCTACAATGAGCAGTTCTTC

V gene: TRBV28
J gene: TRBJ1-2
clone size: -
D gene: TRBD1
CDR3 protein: CASRSTGGSAYGYTF
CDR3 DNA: TGTGCCAGCAGGTCAACAGGGGGCTCGGCCTATGGCTACACCTTC

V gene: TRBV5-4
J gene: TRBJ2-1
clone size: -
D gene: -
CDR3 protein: CASSLVGPDLREQFF
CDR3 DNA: TGTGCCAGCAGCTTGGTTGGTCCCGATCTCCGTGAGCAGTTCTTC

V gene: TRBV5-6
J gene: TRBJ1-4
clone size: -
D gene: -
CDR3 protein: CASSLGPTGEKLFF
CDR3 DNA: TGTGCCAGCAGCTTGGGTCCCACAGGTGAAAAACTGTTTTTT

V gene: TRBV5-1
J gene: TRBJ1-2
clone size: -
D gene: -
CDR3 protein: CASSLGRGTSYGYTF
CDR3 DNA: TGCGCCAGCAGCTTGGGCCGGGGGACCTCCTATGGCTACACCTTC

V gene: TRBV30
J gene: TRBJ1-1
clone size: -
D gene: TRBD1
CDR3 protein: CAWTGQGGVGAFF
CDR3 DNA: TGTGCCTGGACAGGACAGGGTGGAGTGGGAGCTTTCTTT

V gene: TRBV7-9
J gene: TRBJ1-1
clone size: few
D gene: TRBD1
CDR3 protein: CASSLRQGNTEAFF
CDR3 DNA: TGTGCCAGCAGCTTAAGACAGGGGAACACTGAAGCTTTCTTT

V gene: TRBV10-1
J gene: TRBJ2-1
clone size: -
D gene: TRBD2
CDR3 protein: CASSDPSGYNEQFF
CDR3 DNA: TGCGCCAGCAGTGACCCTAGCGGCTACAATGAGCAGTTCTTC

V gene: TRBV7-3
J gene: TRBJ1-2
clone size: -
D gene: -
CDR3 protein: CASSLQGFPNYGYTF
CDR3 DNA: TGTGCCAGCAGCTTACAGGGCTTCCCTAACTATGGCTACACCTTC

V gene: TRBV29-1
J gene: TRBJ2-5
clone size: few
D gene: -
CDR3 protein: CSVEEAEAQYF
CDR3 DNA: TGCAGCGTTGAAGAAGCGGAGGCCCAGTACTTC

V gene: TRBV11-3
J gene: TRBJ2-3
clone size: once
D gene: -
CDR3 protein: CASSRGAARTDTQYF
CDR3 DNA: TGTGCCAGCAGCCGTGGCGCGGCCCGCACAGATACGCAGTATTTT

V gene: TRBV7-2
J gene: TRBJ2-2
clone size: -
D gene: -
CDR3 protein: CASRRTLDTGELFF
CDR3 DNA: TGTGCCAGCAGGCGGACTTTAGACACCGGGGAGCTGTTTTTT

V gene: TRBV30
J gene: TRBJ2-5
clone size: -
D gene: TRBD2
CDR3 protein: CAWRKAGGQETQYF
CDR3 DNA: TGTGCCTGGAGAAAAGCGGGAGGTCAAGAGACCCAGTACTTC